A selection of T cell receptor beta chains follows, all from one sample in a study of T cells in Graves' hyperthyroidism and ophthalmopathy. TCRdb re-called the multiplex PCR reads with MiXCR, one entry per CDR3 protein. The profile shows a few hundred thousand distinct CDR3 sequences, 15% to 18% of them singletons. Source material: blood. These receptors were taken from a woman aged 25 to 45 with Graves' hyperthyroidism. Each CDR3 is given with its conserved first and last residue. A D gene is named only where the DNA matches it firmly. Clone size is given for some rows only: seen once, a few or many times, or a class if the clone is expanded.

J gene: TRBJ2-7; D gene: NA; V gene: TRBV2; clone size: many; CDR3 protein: CASSESSVTFSYEQYF; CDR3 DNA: TGTGCCAGCAGTGAATCATCGGTCACCTTCTCCTACGAGCAGTACTTC
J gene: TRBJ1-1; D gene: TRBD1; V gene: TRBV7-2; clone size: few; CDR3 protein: CASSRTRTGADGTEAFF; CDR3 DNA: TGTGCCAGCAGCAGAACCCGGACAGGGGCCGATGGCACTGAAGCTTTCTTT
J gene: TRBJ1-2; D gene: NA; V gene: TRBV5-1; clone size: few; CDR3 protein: CASSPLGGANYGYTF; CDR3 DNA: TGCGCCAGCAGTCCACTGGGGGGAGCTAACTATGGCTACACCTTC
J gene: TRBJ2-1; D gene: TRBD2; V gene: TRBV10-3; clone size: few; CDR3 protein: CAISDGTSGNWEQFF; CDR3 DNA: TGTGCCATCAGTGACGGGACTAGCGGGAATTGGGAGCAGTTCTTC
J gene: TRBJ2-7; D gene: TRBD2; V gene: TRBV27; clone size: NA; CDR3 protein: CASSTTSGIRYEQYF; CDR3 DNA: TGTGCCAGCAGTACGACTAGCGGGATAAGGTACGAGCAGTACTTC
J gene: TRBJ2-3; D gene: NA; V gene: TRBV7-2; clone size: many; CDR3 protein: CASSSPTPGPDTQYF; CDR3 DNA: TGTGCCAGCAGCTCTCCTACCCCGGGCCCAGATACGCAGTATTTT
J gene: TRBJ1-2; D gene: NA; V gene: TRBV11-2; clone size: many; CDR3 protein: CASSSRAVGNYGYTF; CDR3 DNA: TGTGCCAGCAGTTCAAGGGCGGTCGGTAACTATGGCTACACCTTC
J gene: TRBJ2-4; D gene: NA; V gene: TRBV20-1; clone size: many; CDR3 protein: CSADSKNIQYF; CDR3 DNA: TGCAGTGCCGACAGCAAAAACATTCAGTACTTC
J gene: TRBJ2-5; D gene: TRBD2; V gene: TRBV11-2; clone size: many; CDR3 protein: CASSILAGGRETQYF; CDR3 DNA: TGTGCCAGCAGCATACTAGCGGGAGGGAGGGAGACCCAGTACTTC
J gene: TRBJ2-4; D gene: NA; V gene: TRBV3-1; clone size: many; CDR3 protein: CASSQDLAGWNIQYF; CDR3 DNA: TGTGCCAGCAGCCAAGATCTAGCCGGGTGGAACATTCAGTACTTC
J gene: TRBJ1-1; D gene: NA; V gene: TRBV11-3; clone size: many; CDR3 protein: CASSFSGTSNTEAFF; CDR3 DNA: TGTGCCAGCAGCTTTTCCGGGACATCGAACACTGAAGCTTTCTTT
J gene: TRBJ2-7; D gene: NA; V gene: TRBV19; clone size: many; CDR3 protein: CASSILRAGYDEQYF; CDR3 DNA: TGTGCCAGTAGTATCCTCCGGGCCGGCTACGACGAGCAGTACTTC
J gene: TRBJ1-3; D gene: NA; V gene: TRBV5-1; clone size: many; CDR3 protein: CASSRGQNSGNTIYF; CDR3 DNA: TGCGCCAGCAGCCGGGGGCAGAACTCTGGAAACACCATATATTTT
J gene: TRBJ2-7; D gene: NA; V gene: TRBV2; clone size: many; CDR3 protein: CASSAHSYEQYF; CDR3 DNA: TGTGCCAGCAGTGCTCACTCCTACGAGCAGTACTTC
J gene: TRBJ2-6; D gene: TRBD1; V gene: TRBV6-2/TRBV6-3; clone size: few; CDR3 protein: CASTDRDSGANVLTF; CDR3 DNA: TGTGCCAGCACGGACAGGGACTCTGGGGCCAACGTCCTGACTTTC
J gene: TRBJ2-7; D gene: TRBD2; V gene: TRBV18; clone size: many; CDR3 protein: CASSPSGTSRSEQYF; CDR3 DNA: TGTGCCAGCTCACCCTCCGGGACTAGCAGGTCCGAGCAGTACTTC
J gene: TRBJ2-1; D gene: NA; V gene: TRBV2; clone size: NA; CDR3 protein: CASSPTGLATELFF; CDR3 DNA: TGTGCCAGCAGTCCCACAGGGCTAGCTACCGAGCTGTTCTTC
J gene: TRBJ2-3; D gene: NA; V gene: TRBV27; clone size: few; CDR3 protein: CASSLDPNTQYF; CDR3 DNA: TGTGCCAGCAGTCTAGACCCAAATACGCAGTATTTT
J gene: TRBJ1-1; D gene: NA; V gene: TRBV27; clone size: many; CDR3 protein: CASSLSHPSLTEAFF; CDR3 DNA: TGTGCCAGCAGTTTATCGCACCCATCCTTAACTGAAGCTTTCTTT
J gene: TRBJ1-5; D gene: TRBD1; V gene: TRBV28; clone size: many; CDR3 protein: CASILGQGSGNQPQHF; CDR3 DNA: TGTGCCAGCATACTGGGACAGGGCTCGGGCAATCAGCCCCAGCATTTT
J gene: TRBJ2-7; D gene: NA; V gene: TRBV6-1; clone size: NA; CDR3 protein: CASNVIKGDGGDEQYF; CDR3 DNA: TGTGCCAGCAATGTGATCAAGGGGGACGGAGGGGACGAGCAGTACTTC
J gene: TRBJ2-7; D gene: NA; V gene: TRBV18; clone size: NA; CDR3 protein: CASSPGTDPERGTYEQYF; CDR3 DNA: TGTGCCAGCTCACCAGGGACAGACCCCGAGCGGGGTACCTACGAGCAGTACTTC
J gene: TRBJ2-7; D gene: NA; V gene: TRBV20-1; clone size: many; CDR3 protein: CSVRRGKTYEQYF; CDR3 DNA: TGCAGTGTCAGGCGCGGGAAGACCTACGAGCAGTACTTC
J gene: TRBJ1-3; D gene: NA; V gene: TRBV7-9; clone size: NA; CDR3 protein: CASSPDDSGNTIYF; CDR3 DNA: TGTGCCAGCAGCCCTGACGACTCTGGAAACACCATATATTTT
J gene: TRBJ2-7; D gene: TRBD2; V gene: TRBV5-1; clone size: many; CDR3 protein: CASSSPDSAGGYEQYF; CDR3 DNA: TGCGCCAGCAGCTCACCAGATTCAGCGGGAGGGTACGAGCAGTACTTC
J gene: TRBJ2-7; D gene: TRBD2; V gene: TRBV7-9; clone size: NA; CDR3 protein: CASSPLTPGRADEQYF; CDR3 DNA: TGTGCCAGCAGCCCACTCACCCCCGGGAGGGCCGACGAGCAGTACTTC
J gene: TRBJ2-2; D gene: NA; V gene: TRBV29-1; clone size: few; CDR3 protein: CSVEELRRGELFF; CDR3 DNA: TGCAGCGTTGAAGAGTTGAGGCGCGGGGAGCTGTTTTTT
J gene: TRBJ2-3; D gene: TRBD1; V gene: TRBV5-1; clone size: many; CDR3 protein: CASSMVTGGTDTQYF; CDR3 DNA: TGCGCCAGCTCAATGGTGACAGGGGGCACAGATACGCAGTATTTT
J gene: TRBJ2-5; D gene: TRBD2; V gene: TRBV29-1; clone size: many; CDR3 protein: CSALLAGGGRETQYF; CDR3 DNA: TGCAGCGCTCTTTTAGCGGGAGGAGGGCGGGAGACCCAGTACTTC
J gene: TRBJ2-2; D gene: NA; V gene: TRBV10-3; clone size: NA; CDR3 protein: CAITAGYTGELFF; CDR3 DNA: TGTGCCATCACGGCTGGTTACACCGGGGAGCTGTTTTTT
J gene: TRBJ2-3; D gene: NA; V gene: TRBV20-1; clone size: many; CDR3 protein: CSARDGRQGGDTQYF; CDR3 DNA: TGCAGTGCTAGAGATGGAAGGCAGGGGGGAGATACGCAGTATTTT
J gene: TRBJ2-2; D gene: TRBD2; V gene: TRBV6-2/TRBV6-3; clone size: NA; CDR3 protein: CASRRAGVNTGELFF; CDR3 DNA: TGTGCCAGCCGACGGGCGGGAGTGAACACCGGGGAGCTGTTTTTT
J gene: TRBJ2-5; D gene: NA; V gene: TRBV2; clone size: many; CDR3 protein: CASSSAAVARQETQYF; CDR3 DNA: TGTGCCAGCAGCTCAGCGGCGGTAGCGAGACAAGAGACCCAGTACTTC